Sequencing of this T cell receptor beta chain was carried out in a study of OX40 agonist ivuxolimab in advanced cancers. Whole-study context: The patients' treatment was ivuxolimab, an agonistic anti-OX40 (CD134) antibody. The mean age was approximately 60 years, ranging from 23 to 79, with roughly four fifths of participants male.

The protocol was immunoSEQ multiplex PCR, while the TCRdb copy is restricted to in-frame clones and leaves out a portion. The sample shows fewer than 25,000 clones, approximately 74% of them seen only once. Between the trimmed V and J ends, which lost 2 bases and 0 bases, there was a span of 8 bases. Germline V CDR1 and CDR2: MNHEY, SVGAGI. The CDR3 is 14 residues long. The source was CD4+ or CD8+ T cells sorted from blood, collected in a trial of the OX40 agonist ivuxolimab. The V gene is TRBV6-5, the J gene TRBJ2-7; no firm D call. The origin of this receptor is an adult with an advanced solid tumor such as melanoma, head and neck, liver or kidney cancer. The CDR3 bases are TGTGCCAGCAGTTACCAGCGCAACTCCTACGAGCAGTACTTC. It yields the protein CASSYQRNSYEQYF.